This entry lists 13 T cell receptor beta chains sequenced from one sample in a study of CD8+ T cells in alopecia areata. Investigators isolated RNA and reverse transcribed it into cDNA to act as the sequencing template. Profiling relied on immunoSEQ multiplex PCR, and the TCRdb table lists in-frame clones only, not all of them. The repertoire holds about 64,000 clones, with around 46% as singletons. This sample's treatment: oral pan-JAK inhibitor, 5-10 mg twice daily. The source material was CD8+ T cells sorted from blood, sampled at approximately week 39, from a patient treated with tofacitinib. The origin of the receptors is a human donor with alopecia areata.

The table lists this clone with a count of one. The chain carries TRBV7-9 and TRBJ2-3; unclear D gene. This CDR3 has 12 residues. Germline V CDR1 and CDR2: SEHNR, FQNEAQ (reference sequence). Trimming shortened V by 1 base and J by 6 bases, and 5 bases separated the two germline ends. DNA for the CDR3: TGTGCCAGCAGCTTAGAGTCGGATACGCAGTATTTT. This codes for CASSLESDTQYF.

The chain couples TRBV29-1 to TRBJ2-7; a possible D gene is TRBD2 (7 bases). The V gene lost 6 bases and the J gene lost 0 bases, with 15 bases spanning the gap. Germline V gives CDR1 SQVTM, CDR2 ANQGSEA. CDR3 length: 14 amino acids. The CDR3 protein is CSVLGGGGSYEQYF. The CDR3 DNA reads TGCAGCGTCCTAGGAGGGGGGGGCTCCTACGAGCAGTACTTC.

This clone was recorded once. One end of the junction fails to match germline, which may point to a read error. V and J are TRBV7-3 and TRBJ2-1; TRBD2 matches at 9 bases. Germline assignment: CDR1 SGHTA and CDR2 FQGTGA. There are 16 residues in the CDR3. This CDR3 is CASSQGASGTDNEQFF. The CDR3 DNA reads TGCGCCAGCAGCCAAGGGGCTAGCGGGACAGACAATGAGCAGTTCTTC.

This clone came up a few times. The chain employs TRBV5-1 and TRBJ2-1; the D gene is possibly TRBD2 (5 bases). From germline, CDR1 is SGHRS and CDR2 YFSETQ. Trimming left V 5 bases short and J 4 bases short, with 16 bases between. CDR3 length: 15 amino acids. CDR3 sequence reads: CASSAVGDGYNEQFF. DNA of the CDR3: TGCGCCAGCAGTGCCGTGGGAGACGGGTACAATGAGCAGTTCTTC.

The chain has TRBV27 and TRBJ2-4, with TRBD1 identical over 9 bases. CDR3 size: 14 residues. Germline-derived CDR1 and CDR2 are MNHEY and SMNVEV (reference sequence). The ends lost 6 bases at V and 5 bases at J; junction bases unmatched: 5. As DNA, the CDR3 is TGTGCCAGCAGCCTTCGGACAGGGGAAAACATTCAGTACTTC. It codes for CASSLRTGENIQYF.

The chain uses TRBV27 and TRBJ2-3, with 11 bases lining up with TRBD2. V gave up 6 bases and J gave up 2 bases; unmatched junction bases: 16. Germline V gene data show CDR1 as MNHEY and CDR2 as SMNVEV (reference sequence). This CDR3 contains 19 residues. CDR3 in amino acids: CASSKSAGSGLADTDTQYF. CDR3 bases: TGTGCCAGCAGCAAATCGGCCGGCTCGGGACTAGCGGACACAGATACGCAGTATTTT.

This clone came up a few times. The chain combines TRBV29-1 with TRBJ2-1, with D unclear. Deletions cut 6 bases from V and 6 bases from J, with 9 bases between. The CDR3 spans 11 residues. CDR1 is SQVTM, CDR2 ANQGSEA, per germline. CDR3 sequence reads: CSVLSSNEQFF. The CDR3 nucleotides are TGCAGCGTCTTGTCGTCCAATGAGCAGTTCTTC.

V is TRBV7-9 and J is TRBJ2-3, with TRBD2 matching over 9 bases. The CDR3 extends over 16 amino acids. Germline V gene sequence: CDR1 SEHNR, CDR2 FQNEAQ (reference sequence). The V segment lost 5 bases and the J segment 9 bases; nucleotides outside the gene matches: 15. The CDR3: CASSPILAGSGGTQYF. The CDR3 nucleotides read TGTGCCAGCAGCCCGATCCTAGCGGGAAGTGGTGGAACGCAGTATTTT.

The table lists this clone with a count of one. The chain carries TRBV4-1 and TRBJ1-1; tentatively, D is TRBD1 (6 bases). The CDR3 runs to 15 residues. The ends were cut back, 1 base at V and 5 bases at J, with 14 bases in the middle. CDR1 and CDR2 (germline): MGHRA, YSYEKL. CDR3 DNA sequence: TGCGCCAGCAGCCAAGGGACAGCCGAATTGACTGAAGCTTTCTTT. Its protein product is CASSQGTAELTEAFF.

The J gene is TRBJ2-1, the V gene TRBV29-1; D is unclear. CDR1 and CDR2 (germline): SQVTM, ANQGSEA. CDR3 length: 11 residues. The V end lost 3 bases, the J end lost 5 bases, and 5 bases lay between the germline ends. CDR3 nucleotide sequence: TGCAGCGTTGACGCCGACAATGAGCAGTTCTTC. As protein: CSVDADNEQFF.

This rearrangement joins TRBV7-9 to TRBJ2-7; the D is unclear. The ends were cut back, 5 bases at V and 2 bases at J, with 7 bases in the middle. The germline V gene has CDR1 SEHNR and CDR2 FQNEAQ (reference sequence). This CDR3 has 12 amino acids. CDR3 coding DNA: TGTGCCAGCAGCGGCGGAACCTACGAGCAGTACTTC. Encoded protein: CASSGGTYEQYF.

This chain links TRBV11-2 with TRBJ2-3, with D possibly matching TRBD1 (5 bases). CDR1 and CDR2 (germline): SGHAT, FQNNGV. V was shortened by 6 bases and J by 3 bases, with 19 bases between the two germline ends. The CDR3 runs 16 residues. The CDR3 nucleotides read TGTGCCAGCAGAATGGGGCCAAACGAATGGACAGATACGCAGTATTTT. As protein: CASRMGPNEWTDTQYF.

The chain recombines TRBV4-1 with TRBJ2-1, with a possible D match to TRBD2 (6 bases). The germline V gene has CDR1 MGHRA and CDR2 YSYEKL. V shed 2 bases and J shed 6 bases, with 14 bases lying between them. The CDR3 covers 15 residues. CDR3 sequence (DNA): TGCGCCAGCAGCCAACCCGGCGGGATCAGCAATGAGCAGTTCTTC. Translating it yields CASSQPGGISNEQFF.